This T cell receptor (beta chain) was sequenced in a study of T cell repertoires and Cas9 in healthy adults. Overall study context: Characterization of SpCas9-reactive CD4 and CD8 T cells covered multi-effector potency, cytotoxicity and lineage. Study findings and constraints: SpCas9-reactive regulatory T cells reportedly mitigated SpCas9-reactive effector T cells in vitro.

Clones were sequenced by immunoSEQ multiplex PCR, and TCRdb holds only the in-frame ones, with some missing. Of about 22,000 clones in the sample, 75% to 95% were seen once. Concerning this clone: Its antigen is unknown.

This CDR3 contains 14 residues. The germline V gene has CDR1 SNHLY and CDR2 FYNNEI. The ends were cut back, 6 bases at V and 0 bases at J, with 11 bases in the middle. The TCR sequence derives from a human donor in good health. V and J are TRBV2 and TRBJ1-1, with D unclear. Sequenced: CD4+ effector T cells (CD127+, CD25-, CD137-, CD154-) from PBMCs; culture status not recorded. This CDR3 reads CASRPSVMNTEAFF. CDR3 nucleotides: TGTGCCAGCAGACCTTCAGTTATGAACACTGAAGCTTTCTTT.